This is a list of T cell receptor beta chains from one sample in a study of blood T cell repertoires in COVID-19. Data came from immunoSEQ multiplex PCR; TCRdb stores just in-frame clones and leaves some out. The data show roughly 170,000 clones, about 87% seen once. Sequencing input: peripheral blood. These TCRs come from a woman in her 70s with COVID-19, enrolled during active disease. CDR3s include the opening cysteine and the closing phenylalanine or tryptophan. D genes are given only for firm matches. Where a row states a size, it is once, few, many or the class of an expanded clone; other rows omit it.

>TRBJ2-7|-|TRBV12-5|-
TGTGCTAGTTCTCCGGGGACAAAAACCTACGAGCAGTACTTC
CASSPGTKTYEQYF
>TRBJ2-7|-|TRBV7-2|-
TGTGCCAGCAGCGCAAGACAGGAGACCTACGAGCAGTACTTC
CASSARQETYEQYF
>TRBJ1-5|-|TRBV28|-
-
CASSSSTGRVQPQHF
>TRBJ2-7|TRBD1|TRBV2|-
TGTGCCAGCAGATACGGACAGGGGGGTTCCGAGCAGTACTTC
CASRYGQGGSEQYF
>TRBJ1-3|-|TRBV30|-
TGTGCCTGGAGCGTTAACAGTTACTCTGGAAACACCATATATTTT
CAWSVNSYSGNTIYF
>TRBJ1-1|-|TRBV14|once
TGTGCCAGCAGCCAAGATCCGTATCCTCGTGAAGCTTTCTTT
CASSQDPYPREAFF
>TRBJ1-2|-|TRBV27|once
TGTGCCAGCAGCCCTCTGGGGGCAGGCGACTATGGCTACACCTTC
CASSPLGAGDYGYTF
>TRBJ1-2|TRBD1|TRBV19|once
TGTGCCAGTAGGGCTACAGGGGGAGATGGCTACACCTTC
CASRATGGDGYTF
>TRBJ1-5|-|TRBV30|-
TGTGCCTGGAGTGGGGGCAGGAGGGCTCAGCCCCAGCATTTT
CAWSGGRRAQPQHF
>TRBJ2-5|-|TRBV18|-
TGTGCCAGCTCACCCGGCCGGTGGACGGGAGTGGGGGAGACCCAGTACTTC
CASSPGRWTGVGETQYF
>TRBJ2-3|TRBD2|TRBV6-2/TRBV6-3|few
TGTGCCAGCAGTTACTTGCTAGCGGTCACAGATACGCAGTATTTT
CASSYLLAVTDTQYF
>TRBJ1-5|TRBD1|TRBV19|-
TGTGCCAGTAGTCCAGGGGGCGCTTTAGGCAATCAGCCCCAGCATTTT
CASSPGGALGNQPQHF
>TRBJ2-1|-|TRBV19|-
TGTGCCAGTAGTGCCAGGCGCTCCTACAATGAGCAGTTCTTC
CASSARRSYNEQFF
>TRBJ1-1|TRBD1|TRBV7-2|-
TGTGCCAGCAGCGGCAGAGACAGGGCTTACACTGAAGCTTTCTTT
CASSGRDRAYTEAFF
>TRBJ2-3|-|TRBV24-1|-
TGTGCCACCTGTCAGGGGAACACAGATACGCAGTATTTT
CATCQGNTDTQYF
>TRBJ2-2|TRBD1|TRBV19|-
TGTGCCAGTAGTCTCGGGACAGGGGTTCACGGGGAGCTGTTTTTT
CASSLGTGVHGELFF
>TRBJ1-2|-|TRBV7-8|-
TGTGCCAGCAGCCCCCTCGGGTCTGGCTACACCTTC
CASSPLGSGYTF
>TRBJ2-3|-|TRBV4-2|-
TGTGCCAGCAGCCAAGATATAAGCGAGAAAGCGCAGTATTTT
CASSQDISEKAQYF
>TRBJ1-5|-|TRBV27|-
TGTGCCAGCAGTTTATCCGGGGGATGGCAGCCCCAGCATTTT
CASSLSGGWQPQHF
>TRBJ1-1|-|TRBV10-1|few
TGCGCCAGCAGTGAATCGGACAGAGCTGAAGCTTTCTTT
CASSESDRAEAFF
>TRBJ2-2|TRBD2|TRBV4-3|once
TGCGCCAGCAGCCAAGATGGGACTAGCGGGCTGAACACCGGGGAGCTGTTTTTT
CASSQDGTSGLNTGELFF
>TRBJ1-1|-|TRBV5-1|once
TGCGCCAGCAGTTCCAGTGGGAACACTGAAGCTTTCTTT
CASSSSGNTEAFF
>TRBJ2-3|-|TRBV25-1|-
TGTGCCAGCAGTGGCCCACAGCTCACAGATACGCAGTATTTT
CASSGPQLTDTQYF
>TRBJ2-7|-|TRBV11-3|-
TGTGCCAGCAGCTTAGGCGCCGCTAGTTCTGCCGAGCAGTACTTC
CASSLGAASSAEQYF
>TRBJ2-5|TRBD1|TRBV5-1|-
TGCGCCAGCAGCCCCAGACAGGGGGCGCCAGGAGAGACCCAGTACTTC
CASSPRQGAPGETQYF
>TRBJ2-5|TRBD1|TRBV28|-
TGTGCCAGCTTAACACAGGGGCAAGAGACCCAGTACTTC
CASLTQGQETQYF
>TRBJ2-7|TRBD2|TRBV5-6|-
TGTGCCAGCAAAACGGGAGGGACCTACGAGCAGTACTTC
CASKTGGTYEQYF
>TRBJ1-4|-|TRBV28|-
TGTGCCAGCAGTTCTCCGGGGGGACCGTTTGAAAAACTGTTTTTT
CASSSPGGPFEKLFF
>TRBJ1-3|TRBD1|TRBV15|-
TGTGCCACCAGCAAGGGGGCCACGGGAAACACCATATATTTT
CATSKGATGNTIYF
>TRBJ1-6|-|TRBV11-2|-
TGTGCCAGCAGCTCGATAGCCGGGATTTCACCCCTCCACTTT
CASSSIAGISPLHF
>TRBJ2-5|TRBD2|TRBV7-9|-
TGTGCCAGCAGCCCCGCTAGCGGAGAGACCCAGTACTTC
CASSPASGETQYF
>TRBJ2-5|-|TRBV14|-
TGTGCCAGCAGGCCCGCGGGATCTGGTGAGACCCAGTACTTC
CASRPAGSGETQYF
>TRBJ1-3|-|TRBV21-1|-
TGTGCCAGCATCGCCCAACAGGGACCAAAGTTAGACTCTGGAAACACCATATATTTT
CASIAQQGPKLDSGNTIYF
>TRBJ1-5|-|TRBV2|-
TGTGCCAGCAGCTTCCAGGGCAATCAGCCCCAGCATTTT
CASSFQGNQPQHF